This T cell receptor (beta chain) was captured in a study of blood T cell repertoires in COVID-19. Overall study context: Acute and convalescent COVID-19 specimens originated in the United States, Italy and Spain. PBMCs, B-cell-depleted T cells, or T cells were the source of the cDNA or gDNA that made up the material.

Under the authors' procedure: For nucleated cells, counts were estimated from reference gene primer amplification. Here immunoSEQ multiplex PCR was the method, and the copy in TCRdb shows in-frame clones only, minus some. V and J calls plus clone size are reproduced from that table; the DNA served to infer D and trimming. The table shows under 200,000 clones, with approximately 85% occurring only once. V lost 3 bases and J lost 3, with 10 bases in between. The CDR3 runs 14 residues. Germline CDR1 and CDR2: MDHEN and SYDVKM. This chain uses TRBV28 with TRBJ2-3; tentatively, D is TRBD2 (6 bases). The receptor was derived from an elderly woman with acute or convalescent COVID-19. Sequenced sample: peripheral blood. CDR3 residues: CASSFVAGTDTQYF. DNA of the CDR3: TGTGCCAGCAGTTTCGTGGCGGGAACAGATACGCAGTATTTT.